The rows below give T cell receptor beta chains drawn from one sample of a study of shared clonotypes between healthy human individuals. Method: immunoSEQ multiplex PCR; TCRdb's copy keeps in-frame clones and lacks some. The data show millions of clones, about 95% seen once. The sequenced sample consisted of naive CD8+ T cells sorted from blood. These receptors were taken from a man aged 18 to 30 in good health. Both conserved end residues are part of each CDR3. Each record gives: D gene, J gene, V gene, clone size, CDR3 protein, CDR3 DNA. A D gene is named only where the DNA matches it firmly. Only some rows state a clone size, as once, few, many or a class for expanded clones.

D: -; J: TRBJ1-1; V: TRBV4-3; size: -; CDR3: CASSQDRASTTEAFF; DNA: TGCGCCAGCAGCCAAGATAGGGCGAGCACCACTGAAGCTTTCTTT
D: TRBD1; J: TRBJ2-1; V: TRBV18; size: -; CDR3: CASSSRTGVDEQFF; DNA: TGTGCCAGCTCATCCCGGACAGGCGTGGATGAGCAGTTCTTC
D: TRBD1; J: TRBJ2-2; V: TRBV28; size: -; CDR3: CASSSRYGDRDTGELFF; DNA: TGTGCCAGCAGTTCCCGGTATGGGGACAGGGACACCGGGGAGCTGTTTTTT
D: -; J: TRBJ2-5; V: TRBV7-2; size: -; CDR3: CASSHGGEWYQETQYF; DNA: TGTGCCAGCAGCCATGGGGGCGAATGGTACCAAGAGACCCAGTACTTC
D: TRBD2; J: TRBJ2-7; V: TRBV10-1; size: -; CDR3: CASSESLGLGAYEQYF; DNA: TGCGCCAGCAGTGAGTCGTTAGGACTAGGGGCTTACGAGCAGTACTTC
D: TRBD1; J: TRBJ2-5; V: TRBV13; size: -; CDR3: CASSDRGLRETQYF; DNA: TGTGCCAGCAGCGACAGGGGGCTGAGAGAGACCCAGTACTTC
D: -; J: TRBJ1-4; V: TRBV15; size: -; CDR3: CATSKAGVTNEKLFF; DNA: TGTGCCACCAGTAAAGCAGGGGTCACTAATGAAAAACTGTTTTTT
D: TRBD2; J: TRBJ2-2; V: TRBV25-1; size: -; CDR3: CASTGGSTGELFF; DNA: TGTGCCAGCACGGGAGGGAGCACCGGGGAGCTGTTTTTT
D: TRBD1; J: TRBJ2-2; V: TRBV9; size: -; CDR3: CASSTSGTGTTGELFF; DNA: TGTGCCAGCAGCACCTCCGGGACAGGGACCACCGGGGAGCTGTTTTTT
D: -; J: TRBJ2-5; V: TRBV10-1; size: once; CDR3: CASSETAGEETQYF; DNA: TGCGCCAGCAGTGAGACGGCTGGGGAAGAGACCCAGTACTTC
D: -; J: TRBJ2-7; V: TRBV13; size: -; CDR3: CASSPGLGPTEQYF; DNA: TGTGCCAGCAGTCCAGGGTTAGGGCCCACCGAGCAGTACTTC
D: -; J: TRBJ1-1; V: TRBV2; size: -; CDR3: CASEGRMNTEAFF; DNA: TGTGCCAGCGAGGGGAGAATGAACACTGAAGCTTTCTTT
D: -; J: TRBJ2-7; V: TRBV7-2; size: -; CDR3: CASSSGGMEGHEQYF; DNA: TGTGCCAGCAGCTCAGGCGGAATGGAGGGCCACGAGCAGTACTTC
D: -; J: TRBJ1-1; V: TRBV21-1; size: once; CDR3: CASRKWGKGRGTEAFF; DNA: TGTGCCAGCCGAAAATGGGGAAAAGGGCGAGGGACTGAAGCTTTCTTT
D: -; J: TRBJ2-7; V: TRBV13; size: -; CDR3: CASKPSDGTYEQYF; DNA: TGTGCCAGCAAGCCTTCCGACGGGACCTACGAGCAGTACTTC
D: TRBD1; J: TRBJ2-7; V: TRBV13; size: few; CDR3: CASSPQGEEQYF; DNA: TGTGCCAGCAGCCCCCAGGGGGAAGAGCAGTACTTC
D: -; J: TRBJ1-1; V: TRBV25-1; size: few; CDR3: CASSGGRRGTEAFF; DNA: TGTGCCAGCAGTGGCGGGCGGCGGGGCACTGAAGCTTTCTTT
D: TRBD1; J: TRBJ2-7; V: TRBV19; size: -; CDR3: CASSGVGTGIYEQYF; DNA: TGTGCCAGTTCGGGGGTCGGGACAGGGATCTACGAGCAGTACTTC